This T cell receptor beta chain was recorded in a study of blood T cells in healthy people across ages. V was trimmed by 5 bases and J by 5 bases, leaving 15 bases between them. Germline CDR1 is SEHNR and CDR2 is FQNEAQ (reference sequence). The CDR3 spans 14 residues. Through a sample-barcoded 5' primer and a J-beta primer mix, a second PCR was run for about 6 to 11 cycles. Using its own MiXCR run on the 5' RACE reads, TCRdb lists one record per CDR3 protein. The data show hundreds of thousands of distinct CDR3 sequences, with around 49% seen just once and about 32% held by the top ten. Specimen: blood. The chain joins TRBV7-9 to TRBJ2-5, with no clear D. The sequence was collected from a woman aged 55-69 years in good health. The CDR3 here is CASSPRALPETQYF. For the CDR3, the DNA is TGTGCCAGCAGCCCCCGGGCGCTCCCCGAGACCCAGTACTTC. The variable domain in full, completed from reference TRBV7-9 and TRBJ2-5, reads DTGVSQNPRHKITKRGQNVTFRCDPISEHNRLYWYRQTLGQGPEFLTYFQNEAQLEKSRLLSDRFSAERPKGSFSTLEIQRTEQGDSAMYLCASSPRALPETQYFGPGTRLLVL.